This TCR beta chain appears in the sequencing data of a study of vaccination effects on CD4 cells after COVID-19. General study results and limits: Marked clonal contraction of infection- and vaccine-induced clones was seen late after vaccination.

Antigen-specific CD4+ T cells were expanded with viral peptide pools in the ViraFEST assay before sequencing. On day 10 of culture, CD4+ T cells were separated out. Neither prior SARS-CoV-2 infection nor positive nucleocapsid antibodies were present in the vaccine recipients. Every well got over 1.5 million PBMC, which were grown with around 10 IU/ml IL-2 and about 9.7 ug/ml peptides. Replacing half the medium with IL-2 medium was done on days 3 and 7. Assay: immunoSEQ multiplex PCR; the TCRdb copy retains only in-frame clones and omits some. Of about 43,000 clones in the sample, roughly 79% were seen once. This CDR3 is 12 amino acids long. V was shortened by 7 bases and J by 4 bases, with 10 bases between the two germline ends. Germline V gene data show CDR1 as MNHEY and CDR2 as SMNVEV (reference sequence). Worth noting for this clone: Its antigen is currently unknown.

The chain couples TRBV27 to TRBJ1-2; a weak D match, TRBD1 (6 bases). This clonotype was obtained from a human donor who received a COVID-19 vaccine. Source: CD4+ T cells from PBMCs cultured with SARS-CoV-2 spike peptides, taken before COVID-19 vaccination. The CDR3 is CASKDRTYGYTF. The DNA for the CDR3 is TGTGCCAGCAAAGACAGGACCTATGGCTACACCTTC.